The T cell receptor beta chain under discussion was sequenced for a study of OX40 agonist ivuxolimab in advanced cancers. This CDR3 is built from 18 residues. The germline CDR1 and CDR2 sequences are SGDLS and YYNGEE. V was pared by 3 bases and J by 0 bases, with 10 bases of the junction left unmatched. The assay was immunoSEQ multiplex PCR, and TCRdb's table has in-frame clones only and misses some. Of some 60,000 clones listed, less than 95% are singletons. The chain links TRBV9 to TRBJ2-2; 8 nucleotides align to TRBD2. Sample: CD4+ or CD8+ T cells sorted from blood, taken in a trial of the OX40 agonist ivuxolimab. The TCR comes from an adult with an advanced solid tumor such as melanoma, head and neck, liver or kidney cancer. The CDR3 DNA reads TGTGCCAGCAGCGATGCGGCGAGACTAGCGTCGAACACCGGGGAGCTGTTTTTT. Its translation: CASSDAARLASNTGELFF.